This TCR beta chain was identified during a study of blood T cells in healthy people across ages. A sample-barcoded 5' primer and a J-beta primer mix were used in a second PCR of roughly 6 to 11 cycles. TCRdb used MiXCR to reprocess the 5' RACE reads, holding one entry per CDR3 protein. The sample lists 1.5 million to 1.9 million distinct CDR3 sequences; approximately 43% were seen once. The draw of peripheral blood yielded ten milliliters from each donor. CDR1 is SGDLS, CDR2 YYNGEE, per germline. This CDR3 has 15 residues. This chain joins TRBV9 and TRBJ2-1; TRBD2 is a possible D gene (5 bases). TRBJ2-7 explains the end of the DNA better; the J call may be wrong. This receptor was taken from a woman under 30 in good health. Input material: blood. This CDR3 reads CASSVGVASYNEQYF. In nucleotides, the CDR3 is TGTGCCAGCAGCGTAGGGGTAGCGTCCTACAATGAGCAGTACTTC.